This TCR beta chain was sequenced in a study of blood T cell repertoires in COVID-19. Study summary: Acute-phase and convalescent COVID-19 samples originated in the United States, Italy and Spain. T cells, B-cell-depleted T cells, or PBMCs provided the cDNA or gDNA that served as material.

The CDR3 runs to 14 residues. V gave up 6 bases and J gave up 6 bases, with 17 bases separating them. Germline V lookup: CDR1 SNHLY, CDR2 FYNNEI. The repertoire was sequenced with immunoSEQ multiplex PCR; TCRdb's copy has only in-frame clones and lacks some. This table holds about 280,000 clones, 85% found once. Input material: peripheral blood. The rearrangement joins TRBV2 to TRBJ1-1; a possible D gene is TRBD1 (6 bases). The sequence was obtained from a human donor in a cohort sampled during active COVID-19. The CDR3 bases are TGTGCCAGCAGCCCCCAGGGGCTTATCTCTGAAGCTTTCTTT. Amino acids: CASSPQGLISEAFF.